The present T cell receptor (beta chain) was sequenced within a study of CD8 T cells in Susac syndrome. The CDR3 runs 11 residues. Trimming removed 3 bases at V and 4 bases at J, with 3 bases between. An input of about 0.5 to 1 ug of RNA was subjected to reverse transcription using random hexamers. A single record per CDR3 protein comes from TCRdb applying MiXCR to the immunoSEQ multiplex PCR reads. The sample consists of under 200,000 distinct CDR3 sequences, 85% to 95% of them appearing once. The receptor comes from a human donor with Susac syndrome. The sequenced material came from CD4+ T cells from PBMCs. The chain joins TRBV12-3 or TRBV12-4 to TRBJ2-5; D not certain. The CDR3 region is CASSFRETQYF. DNA for the CDR3: TGTGCCAGCAGTTTTAGAGAGACCCAGTACTTC.